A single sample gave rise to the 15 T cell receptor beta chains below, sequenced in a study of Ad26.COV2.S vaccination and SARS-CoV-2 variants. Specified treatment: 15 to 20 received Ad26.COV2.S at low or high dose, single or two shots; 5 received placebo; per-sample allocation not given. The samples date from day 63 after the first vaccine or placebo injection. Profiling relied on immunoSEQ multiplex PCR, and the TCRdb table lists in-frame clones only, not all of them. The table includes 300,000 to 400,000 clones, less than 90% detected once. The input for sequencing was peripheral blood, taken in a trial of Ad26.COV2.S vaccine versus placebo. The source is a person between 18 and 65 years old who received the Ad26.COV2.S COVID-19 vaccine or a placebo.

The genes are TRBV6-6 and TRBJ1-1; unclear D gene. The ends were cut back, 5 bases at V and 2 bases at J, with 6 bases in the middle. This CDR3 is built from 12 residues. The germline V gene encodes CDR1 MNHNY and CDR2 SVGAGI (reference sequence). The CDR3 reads CASSTANTEAFF. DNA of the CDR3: TGTGCCAGCAGTACAGCTAACACTGAAGCTTTCTTT.

CDR3 DNA: TGTGCCAGCAGCTCTGCAGCGCCGGAGACCCAGTACTTC. It codes for CASSSAAPETQYF. V is TRBV7-6 and J is TRBJ2-5; D unresolved. Germline V gene data show CDR1 as SGHVS and CDR2 as FNYEAQ. Trimming shortened V by 4 bases and J by 5 bases, and 11 bases separated the two germline ends. The CDR3 spans 13 residues. Complete variable domain (other parts from reference TRBV7-6 and TRBJ2-5): GAGVSQSPRYKVTKRGQDVALRCDPISGHVSLYWYRQALGQGPEFLTYFNYEAQQDKSGLPNDRFSAERPEGSISTLTIQRTEQRDSAMYRCASSSAAPETQYFGPGTRLLVL.

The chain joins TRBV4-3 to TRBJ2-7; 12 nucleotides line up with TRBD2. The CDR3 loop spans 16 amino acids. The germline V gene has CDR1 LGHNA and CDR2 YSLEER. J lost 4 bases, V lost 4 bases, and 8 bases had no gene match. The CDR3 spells CASSPGASGGAYEQYF. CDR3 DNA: TGCGCCAGCAGCCCCGGGGCTAGCGGGGGGGCATACGAGCAGTACTTC.

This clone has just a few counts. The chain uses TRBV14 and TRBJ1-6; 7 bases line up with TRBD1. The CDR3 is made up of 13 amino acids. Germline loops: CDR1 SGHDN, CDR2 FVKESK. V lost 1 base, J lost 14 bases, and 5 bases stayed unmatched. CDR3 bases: TGTGCCAGCAGCCAAGGACAGGGAAGGACCCTCCACTTT. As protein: CASSQGQGRTLHF. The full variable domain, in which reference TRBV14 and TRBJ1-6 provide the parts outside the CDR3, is EAGVTQFPSHSVIEKGQTVTLRCDPISGHDNLYWYRRVMGKEIKFLLHFVKESKQDESGMPNNRFLAERTGGTYSTLKVQPAELEDSGVYFCASSQGQGRTLHFGNGTRLTVT.

The DNA of the CDR3 is TGTGCCAGCAGCTTGGCCGGGACAGGGCAAGAGACCCAGTACTTC. It encodes CASSLAGTGQETQYF. V gene TRBV5-4 combines with J gene TRBJ2-5; 9 bases align to TRBD1. The CDR3 is made up of 15 amino acids. CDR1 and CDR2 (germline): SGHNT, YYREEE (reference sequence). V gave up 0 bases and J gave up 2 bases; unmatched junction bases: 2.

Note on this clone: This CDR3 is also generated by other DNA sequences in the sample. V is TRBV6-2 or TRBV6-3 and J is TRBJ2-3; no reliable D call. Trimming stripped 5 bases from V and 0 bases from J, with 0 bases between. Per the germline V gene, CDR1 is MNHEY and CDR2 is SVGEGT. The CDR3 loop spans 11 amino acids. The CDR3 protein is CASSSTDTQYF. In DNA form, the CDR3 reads TGTGCCAGCAGTAGCACAGATACGCAGTATTTT.

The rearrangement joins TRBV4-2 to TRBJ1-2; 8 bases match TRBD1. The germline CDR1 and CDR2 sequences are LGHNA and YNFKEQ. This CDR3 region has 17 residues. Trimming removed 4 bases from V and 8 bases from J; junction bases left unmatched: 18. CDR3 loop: CASSLPNSGGQEMGYTF. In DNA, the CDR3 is TGTGCCAGCAGCCTACCCAATTCGGGGGGACAGGAGATGGGCTACACCTTC.

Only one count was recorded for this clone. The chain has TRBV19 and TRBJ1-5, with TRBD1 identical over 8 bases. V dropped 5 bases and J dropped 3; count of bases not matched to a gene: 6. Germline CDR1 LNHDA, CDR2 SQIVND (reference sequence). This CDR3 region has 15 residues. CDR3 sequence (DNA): TGTGCCAGTAGTCTTCAGGGGGCGGCCAATCAGCCCCAGCATTTT. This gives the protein CASSLQGAANQPQHF.

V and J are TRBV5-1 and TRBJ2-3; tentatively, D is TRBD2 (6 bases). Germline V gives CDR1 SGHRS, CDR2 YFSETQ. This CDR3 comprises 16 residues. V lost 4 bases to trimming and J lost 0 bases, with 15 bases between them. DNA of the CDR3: TGCGCCAGCAGCCCCCGGGGCGGGGATAGCACAGATACGCAGTATTTT. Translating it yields CASSPRGGDSTDTQYF.

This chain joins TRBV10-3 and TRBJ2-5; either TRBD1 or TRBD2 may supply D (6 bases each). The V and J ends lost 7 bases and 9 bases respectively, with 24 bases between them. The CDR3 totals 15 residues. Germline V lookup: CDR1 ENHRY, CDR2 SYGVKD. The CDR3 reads CAIKGVGDSPGAQYF. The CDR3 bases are TGTGCCATCAAGGGAGTGGGGGACTCCCCAGGGGCCCAGTACTTC.

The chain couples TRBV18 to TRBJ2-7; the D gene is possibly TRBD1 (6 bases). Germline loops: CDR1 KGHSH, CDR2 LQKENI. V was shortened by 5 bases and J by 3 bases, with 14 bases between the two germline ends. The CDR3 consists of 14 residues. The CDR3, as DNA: TGTGCCAGCTCATCACAGGGCTCTGGCTACGAGCAGTACTTC. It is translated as CASSSQGSGYEQYF.

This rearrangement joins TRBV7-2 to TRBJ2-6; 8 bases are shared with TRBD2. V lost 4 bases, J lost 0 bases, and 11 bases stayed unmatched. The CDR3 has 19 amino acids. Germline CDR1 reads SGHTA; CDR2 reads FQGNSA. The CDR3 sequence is CASSSLWGGGNSGANVLTF. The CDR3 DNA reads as TGTGCCAGCAGCTCTTTATGGGGCGGGGGGAACTCTGGGGCCAACGTCCTGACTTTC.

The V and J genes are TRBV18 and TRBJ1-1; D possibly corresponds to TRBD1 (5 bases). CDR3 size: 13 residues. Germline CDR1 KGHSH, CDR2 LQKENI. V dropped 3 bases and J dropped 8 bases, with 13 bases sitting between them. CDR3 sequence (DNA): TGTGCCAGCTCACCCTTCGGGGCAGCCGAAGCTTTCTTT. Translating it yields CASSPFGAAEAFF.

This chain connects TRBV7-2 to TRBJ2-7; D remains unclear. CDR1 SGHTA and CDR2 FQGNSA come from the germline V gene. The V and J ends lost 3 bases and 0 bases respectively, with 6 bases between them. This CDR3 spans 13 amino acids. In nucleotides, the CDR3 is TGTGCCAGCAGCTTTTGGGCCTCCTACGAGCAGTACTTC. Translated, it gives CASSFWASYEQYF.

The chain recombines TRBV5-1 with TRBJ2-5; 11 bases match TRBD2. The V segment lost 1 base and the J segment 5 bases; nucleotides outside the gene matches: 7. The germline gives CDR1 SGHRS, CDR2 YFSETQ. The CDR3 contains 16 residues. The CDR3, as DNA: TGCGCCAGCAGCTTGAATCTAGCGGGGGGTCAGGAGACCCAGTACTTC. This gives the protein CASSLNLAGGQETQYF.